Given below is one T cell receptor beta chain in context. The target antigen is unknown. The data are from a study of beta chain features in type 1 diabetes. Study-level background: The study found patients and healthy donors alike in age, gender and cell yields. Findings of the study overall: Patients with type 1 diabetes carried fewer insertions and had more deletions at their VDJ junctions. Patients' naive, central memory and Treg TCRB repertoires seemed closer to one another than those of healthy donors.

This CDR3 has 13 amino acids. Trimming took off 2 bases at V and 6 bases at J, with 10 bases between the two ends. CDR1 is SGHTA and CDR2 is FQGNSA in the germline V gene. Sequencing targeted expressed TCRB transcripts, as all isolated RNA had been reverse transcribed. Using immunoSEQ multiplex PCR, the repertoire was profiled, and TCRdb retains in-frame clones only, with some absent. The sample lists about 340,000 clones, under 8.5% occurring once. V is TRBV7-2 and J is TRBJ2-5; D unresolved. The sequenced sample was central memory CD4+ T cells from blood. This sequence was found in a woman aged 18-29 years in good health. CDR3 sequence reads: CASSLITQQTQYF. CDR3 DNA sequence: TGTGCCAGCAGCTTAATTACTCAACAGACCCAGTACTTC.